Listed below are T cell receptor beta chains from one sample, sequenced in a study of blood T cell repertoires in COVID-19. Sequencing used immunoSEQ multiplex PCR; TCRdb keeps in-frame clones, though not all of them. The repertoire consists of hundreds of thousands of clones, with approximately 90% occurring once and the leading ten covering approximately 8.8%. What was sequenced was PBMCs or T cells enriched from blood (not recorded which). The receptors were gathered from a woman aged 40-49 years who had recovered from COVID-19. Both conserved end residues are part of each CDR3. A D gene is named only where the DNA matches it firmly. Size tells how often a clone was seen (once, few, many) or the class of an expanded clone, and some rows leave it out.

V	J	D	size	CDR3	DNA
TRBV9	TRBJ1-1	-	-	CASSAGRDTEAFF	TGTGCCAGCAGCGCGGGTCGGGACACTGAAGCTTTCTTT
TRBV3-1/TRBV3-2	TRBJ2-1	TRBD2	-	CASSQGLAGAQRPEQFF	TGTGCCAGCAGCCAGGGACTAGCGGGAGCCCAAAGGCCTGAGCAGTTCTTC
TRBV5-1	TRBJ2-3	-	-	CASSPVGGPTDTQYF	TGCGCCAGCAGCCCCGTGGGGGGGCCCACAGATACGCAGTATTTT
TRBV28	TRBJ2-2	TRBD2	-	CASRPGLAGTGELFF	TGTGCCAGCAGACCGGGACTAGCGGGCACCGGGGAGCTGTTTTTT
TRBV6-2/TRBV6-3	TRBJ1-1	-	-	CASSSQGYSTEAFF	TGTGCCAGCAGTTCACAGGGATATAGCACTGAAGCTTTCTTT
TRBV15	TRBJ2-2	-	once	CATSREGGGTGELFF	TGTGCCACCAGCAGAGAGGGAGGGGGCACCGGGGAGCTGTTTTTT
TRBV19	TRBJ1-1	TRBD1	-	CASSTDRGPSEAFF	TGTGCCAGTAGTACCGACAGGGGCCCTTCTGAAGCTTTCTTT
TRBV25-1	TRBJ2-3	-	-	CASSEFGTSTDTQYF	TGTGCCAGCAGTGAATTCGGTACTAGCACAGATACGCAGTATTTT
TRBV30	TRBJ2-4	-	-	CAWTPTALAKNIQYF	TGTGCCTGGACCCCGACAGCCTTAGCCAAAAACATTCAGTACTTC
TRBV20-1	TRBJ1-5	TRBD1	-	CSASGDRDYQPQHF	TGCAGTGCTAGTGGCGACAGGGACTATCAGCCCCAGCATTTT
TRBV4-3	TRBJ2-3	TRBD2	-	CASSQDRGGALIDTQYF	TGCGCCAGCAGCCAGGACCGGGGGGGGGCGCTCATAGATACGCAGTATTTT
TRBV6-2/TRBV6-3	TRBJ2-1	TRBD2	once	CASSYSPRRGVSYNEQFF	TGTGCCAGCAGTTACTCCCCCCGACGGGGGGTCTCCTACAATGAGCAGTTCTTC
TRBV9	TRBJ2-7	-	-	CASSQTDYEQYF	TGTGCCAGCAGCCAGACAGACTACGAGCAGTACTTC
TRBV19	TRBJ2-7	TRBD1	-	CASSIDPGVGDRVIYEQYF	TGTGCCAGTAGTATAGATCCCGGGGTTGGGGACAGGGTGATCTACGAGCAGTACTTC
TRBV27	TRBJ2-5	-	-	CASSLADAQETQYF	TGTGCCAGCAGTTTGGCGGATGCTCAAGAGACCCAGTACTTC
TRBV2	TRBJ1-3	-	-	CASIRGGNGNTIYF	TGTGCCAGCATTCGTGGGGGGAATGGAAACACCATATATTTT
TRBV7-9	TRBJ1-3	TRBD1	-	CASSLRQGNSGNTIYF	TGTGCCAGCAGCCTACGACAGGGAAACTCTGGAAACACCATATATTTT
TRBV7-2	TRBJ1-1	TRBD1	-	CASSKPGGHTEAFF	TGTGCCAGCAGCAAGCCAGGGGGTCACACTGAAGCTTTCTTT
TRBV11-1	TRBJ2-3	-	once	CASAPLLEIGTDTQYF	TGTGCCAGCGCCCCGTTGTTGGAGATTGGCACAGATACGCAGTATTTT
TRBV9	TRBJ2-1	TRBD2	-	CASSVGVLAGRDEQFF	TGTGCCAGCAGCGTAGGGGTACTAGCGGGGCGGGATGAGCAGTTCTTC
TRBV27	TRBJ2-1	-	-	CASSADRRGYNEQFF	TGTGCCAGCAGTGCGGACAGGAGGGGCTACAATGAGCAGTTCTTC
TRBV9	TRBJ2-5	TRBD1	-	CASSSRQGLAQETQYF	TGTGCCAGCAGCTCGCGACAGGGTCTAGCACAAGAGACCCAGTACTTC
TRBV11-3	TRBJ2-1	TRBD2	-	CASSLGTSGGYNEQFF	TGTGCCAGCAGCTTAGGGACTAGCGGGGGGTACAATGAGCAGTTCTTC
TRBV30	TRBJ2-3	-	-	CAWGPNTDTQYF	TGTGCCTGGGGTCCCAACACAGATACGCAGTATTTT
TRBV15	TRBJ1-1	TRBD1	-	CATSNSRGTEAFF	TGTGCCACCAGCAACTCCAGGGGGACTGAAGCTTTCTTT
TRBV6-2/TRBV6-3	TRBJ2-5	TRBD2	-	CASSPERLAGAETQYF	TGTGCCAGCAGTCCAGAACGACTAGCGGGCGCAGAGACCCAGTACTTC
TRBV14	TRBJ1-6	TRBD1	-	CASSRGGGLGSPLHF	TGTGCCAGCAGTCGAGGGGGCGGACTTGGCTCACCCCTCCACTTT
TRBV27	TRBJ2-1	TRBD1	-	CASSLLTGSEQFF	TGTGCCAGCAGTCTTTTGACAGGGAGTGAGCAGTTCTTC
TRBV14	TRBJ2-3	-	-	CASSQVSTDTQYF	TGTGCCAGCAGCCAAGTAAGCACAGATACGCAGTATTTT
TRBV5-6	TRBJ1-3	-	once	CASSPWATGNTIYF	TGTGCCAGCAGCCCTTGGGCTACTGGAAACACCATATATTTT
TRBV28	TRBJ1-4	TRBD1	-	CASSPLPGQPNEKLFF	TGTGCCAGCAGTCCTCTACCGGGACAGCCTAATGAAAAACTGTTTTTT
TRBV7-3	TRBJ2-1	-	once	CASSRNRGGNEQFF	TGTGCCAGCAGCCGTAACAGGGGGGGCAATGAGCAGTTCTTC
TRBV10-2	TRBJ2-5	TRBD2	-	CASRTSGGSETQYF	TGCGCCAGCAGAACTAGCGGGGGGTCAGAGACCCAGTACTTC
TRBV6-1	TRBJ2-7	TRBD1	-	CASSEAGTGPYEQYF	TGTGCCAGCAGTGAAGCAGGGACAGGGCCCTACGAGCAGTACTTC
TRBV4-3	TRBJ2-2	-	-	CASSQDRVAANTGELFF	TGCGCCAGCAGCCAAGATAGGGTAGCGGCAAACACCGGGGAGCTGTTTTTT
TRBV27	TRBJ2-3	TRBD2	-	CASKGPSGRAGDTQYF	TGTGCCAGCAAGGGGCCTAGCGGGAGGGCCGGAGATACGCAGTATTTT
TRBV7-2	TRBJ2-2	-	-	CASSLIGARQSKLELFF	TGTGCCAGCAGCTTAATCGGAGCTAGACAGTCTAAACTCGAGCTGTTTTTT
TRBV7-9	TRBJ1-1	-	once	CASSFGNTEAFF	TGTGCCAGCAGCTTCGGGAACACTGAAGCTTTCTTT
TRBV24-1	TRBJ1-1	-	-	CATRDSRAGNTEAFF	TGTGCCACCAGGGACAGCCGGGCGGGTAACACTGAAGCTTTCTTT
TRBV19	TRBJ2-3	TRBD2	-	CASSFASGRLMSDTDTQYF	TGTGCCAGTAGTTTCGCTAGCGGGAGGCTGATGTCCGACACAGATACGCAGTATTTT
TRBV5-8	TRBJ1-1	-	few	CASSAGEQGLNTEAFF	TGTGCCAGCAGCGCGGGGGAACAGGGTTTAAACACTGAAGCTTTCTTT
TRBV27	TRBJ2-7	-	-	CASSLTGSSYEQYF	TGTGCCAGCAGTTTAACAGGGAGCTCCTACGAGCAGTACTTC
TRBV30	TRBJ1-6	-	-	CAWSLNMGGSPLHF	TGTGCCTGGAGCCTAAACATGGGAGGTTCACCCCTCCACTTT
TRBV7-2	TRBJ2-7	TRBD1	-	CASSLGGQGATYEQYF	TGTGCCAGCAGCTTAGGGGGACAGGGGGCCACCTACGAGCAGTACTTC
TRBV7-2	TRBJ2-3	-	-	CASSFLTYDTQYF	TGTGCCAGCAGCTTCTTAACCTACGATACGCAGTATTTT
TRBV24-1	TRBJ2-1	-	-	CATSDVGTPNEQFF	TGTGCCACCAGTGATGTCGGGACTCCCAATGAGCAGTTCTTC